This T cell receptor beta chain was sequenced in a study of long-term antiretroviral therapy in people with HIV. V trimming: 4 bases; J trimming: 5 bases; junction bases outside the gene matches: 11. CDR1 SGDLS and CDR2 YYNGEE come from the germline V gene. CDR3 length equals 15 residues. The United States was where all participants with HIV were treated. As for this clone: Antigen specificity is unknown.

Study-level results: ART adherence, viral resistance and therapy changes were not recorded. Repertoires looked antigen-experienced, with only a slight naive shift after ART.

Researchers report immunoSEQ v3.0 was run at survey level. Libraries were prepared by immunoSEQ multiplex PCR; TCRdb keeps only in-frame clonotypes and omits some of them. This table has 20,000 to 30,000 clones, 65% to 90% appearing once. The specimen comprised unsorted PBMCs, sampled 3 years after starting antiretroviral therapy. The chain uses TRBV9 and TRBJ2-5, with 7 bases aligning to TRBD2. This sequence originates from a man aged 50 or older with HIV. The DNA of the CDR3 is TGTGCCAGCAGCCCCCAAGCGGGATTCTCGGAGACCCAGTACTTC. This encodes CASSPQAGFSETQYF.